These 21 T cell receptor beta chains were all obtained from the same sample, sequenced in a study of blood T cell repertoires in COVID-19. Sequencing was performed with immunoSEQ multiplex PCR; in TCRdb, only in-frame clones are kept and a portion is missing. The data contain 35,000 to 45,000 clones, about 70% of them singletons. Sequencing was performed on peripheral blood. These TCRs come from a man between 70 and 80 years old with active or convalescent COVID-19.

V and J are TRBV5-1 and TRBJ2-7; 8 positions match TRBD2. J gave up 6 bases and V 2 bases, and 13 bases lay outside the gene matches. Per germline, CDR1 SGHRS and CDR2 YFSETQ. This CDR3 spans 16 amino acids. CDR3 sequence: CASSFLAGGARSEQYF. CDR3 DNA: TGCGCCAGCAGCTTCTTGGCGGGGGGCGCCCGCAGCGAGCAGTACTTC. The full variable domain, rest sourced from reference TRBV5-1 and TRBJ2-7, is KAGVTQTPRYLIKTRGQQVTLSCSPISGHRSVSWYQQTPGQGLQFLFEYFSETQRNKGNFPGRFSGRQFSNSRSEMNVSTLELGDSALYLCASSFLAGGARSEQYFGPGTRLTVT.

The chain employs TRBV11-2 and TRBJ2-2; D perhaps matches TRBD2 (5 bases). The ends were cut back, 4 bases at V and 6 bases at J, with 15 bases in the middle. Germline CDR1 is SGHAT and CDR2 is FQNNGV. This CDR3 is built from 15 residues. DNA for the CDR3: TGTGCCAGCAGCTCCCGGTCGACGGGGTCCGGGGAGCTGTTTTTT. As protein: CASSSRSTGSGELFF.

This chain joins TRBV27 and TRBJ1-1; no clear D. The CDR3 is 16 amino acids. V was shortened by 4 bases and J by 0 bases, with 15 bases between the two germline ends. Germline CDR1 MNHEY, CDR2 SMNVEV (reference sequence). Here the CDR3 DNA reads TGTGCCAGCAGTTGGACTGAGGGCAACATGAACACTGAAGCTTTCTTT. Translating gives CASSWTEGNMNTEAFF.

This chain uses TRBV7-9 with TRBJ2-7, with D maybe TRBD2 (5 bases). V was shortened by 5 bases and J by 4 bases, with 15 bases between the two germline ends. The germline V gene has CDR1 SEHNR and CDR2 FQNEAQ (reference sequence). The CDR3 runs to 14 residues. The CDR3 spells CASSHLGQRYEQYF. For the CDR3, the DNA is TGTGCCAGCAGCCACCTTGGCCAGCGGTACGAGCAGTACTTC.

The rearrangement joins TRBV6-2 or TRBV6-3 to TRBJ1-1; unclear D gene. CDR1 is MNHEY, CDR2 SVGEGT, per germline. Trimming pared 2 bases from V and 6 bases from J, leaving 10 bases between. This CDR3 region has 13 residues. This CDR3 is CASSYPPGPEAFF. The CDR3, as DNA: TGTGCCAGCAGTTACCCCCCCGGTCCTGAAGCTTTCTTT.

V usage is TRBV11-2 and J usage is TRBJ2-5; no reliable D call. The germline V gene encodes CDR1 SGHAT and CDR2 FQNNGV. The CDR3 is 12 amino acids. V lost 2 bases to trimming and J lost 4 bases, with 5 bases between them. The DNA for the CDR3 is TGTGCCAGCAGCTTAAGAGGAGAGACCCAGTACTTC. Translated: CASSLRGETQYF.

The V gene is TRBV28, the J gene TRBJ2-5; 9 nucleotides match TRBD2. The CDR3 runs 14 residues. The junction had 3 bases not matched to a gene; V was cut back by 5 bases and J by 2 bases. In germline, CDR1 is MDHEN, CDR2 SYDVKM. This CDR3 is CASSGGGVQETQYF. CDR3 nucleotide sequence: TGTGCCAGCAGTGGCGGGGGGGTTCAAGAGACCCAGTACTTC.

This chain uses TRBV15 with TRBJ2-3; a possible D gene is TRBD2 (5 bases). Trimming removed 9 bases at V and 2 bases at J, with 21 bases between. The germline gives CDR1 LNHNV, CDR2 YYDKDF (reference sequence). The CDR3 loop spans 16 amino acids. CDR3 coding DNA: TGTGCCACTGGAGGAAGGCTTGAGTTTGACACAGATACGCAGTATTTT. Amino acid sequence: CATGGRLEFDTDTQYF.

This chain uses TRBV12-3 or TRBV12-4 with TRBJ2-7; 7 bases are shared with TRBD2. The CDR3 is made up of 13 amino acids. V lost 3 bases to trimming and J lost 6 bases; unmatched junction nucleotides: 5. The CDR3 DNA reads TGTGCCAGCAGTTTGGGAGGGCCTGGCGAGCAGTACTTC. Protein sequence: CASSLGGPGEQYF.

The V gene is TRBV20-1, the J gene TRBJ2-3; D remains ambiguous. CDR3 size: 13 residues. Germline assignment: CDR1 DFQATT and CDR2 SNEGSKA (reference sequence). V was trimmed by 4 bases and J by 5 bases, leaving 13 bases between them. The CDR3 loop reads CSANDGFLDTQYF. In DNA, the CDR3 is TGCAGTGCTAATGACGGGTTTTTAGATACGCAGTATTTT.

The V call is TRBV7-9, the J call TRBJ2-1; D remains ambiguous. Germline CDR1 reads SEHNR; CDR2 reads FQNEAQ (reference sequence). The V end was cut by 0 bases, the J end by 10 bases, with 10 bases between. There are 13 residues in the CDR3. The CDR3 spells CASSLAYGNEQFF. CDR3 in DNA: TGTGCCAGCAGCTTAGCGTACGGTAACGAGCAGTTCTTC.

The chain joins TRBV2 to TRBJ1-1; no reliable D call. V was clipped by 4 bases and J by 5 bases, with 14 bases between them. This CDR3 has 14 residues. Germline lookup yields CDR1 SNHLY and CDR2 FYNNEI. The CDR3 DNA reads as TGTGCCAGCAGTGGCCGGGAACTTAAAACTGAAGCTTTCTTT. Translating gives CASSGRELKTEAFF.

V usage is TRBV7-9 and J usage is TRBJ1-2, with D possibly TRBD1 on 5 matching bases. V was clipped by 11 bases and J by 3 bases, with 13 bases between them. Germline V gene data show CDR1 as SEHNR and CDR2 as FQNEAQ (reference sequence). The CDR3 covers 12 residues. The CDR3 sequence: CAGWGDYYGYTF. CDR3 DNA: TGTGCCGGGTGGGGGGACTACTATGGCTACACCTTC.

This clone was observed a few times. The CDR3 DNA reads as TGTGCCAGCAGCTTAGCCGTTAGCTCCTACGAGCAGTACTTC. Translating it yields CASSLAVSSYEQYF. V gene TRBV7-9 combines with J gene TRBJ2-7; no firm D call. CDR3 length equals 14 residues. Germline V gives CDR1 SEHNR, CDR2 FQNEAQ (reference sequence). Trimming cost V 0 bases and J 0 bases, with 6 bases left between them.

The chain is built from TRBV28 and TRBJ2-3, with D maybe TRBD1 (5 bases). The germline V and J ends were trimmed by 7 bases and 2 bases, with 13 bases remaining between them. This CDR3 region has 14 residues. The germline V gene has CDR1 MDHEN and CDR2 SYDVKM. The CDR3 DNA reads as TGTGCCAGCACCCTGGACACCGACACAGATACGCAGTATTTT. It encodes CASTLDTDTDTQYF.

This rearrangement joins TRBV7-8 to TRBJ1-3; D uncertain. V was trimmed by 4 bases and J by 1 base, leaving 20 bases between them. The V gene's germline CDR1 is SGHVS and CDR2 FQNEAQ. This CDR3 has 18 residues. In nucleotides, the CDR3 is TGTGCCAGCAGCTCCCCCTGGGCGGCTGGGAGTTCTGGAAACACCATATATTTT. This gives the protein CASSSPWAAGSSGNTIYF.

V gene TRBV10-3 combines with J gene TRBJ1-5; no clear D gene. Per germline, CDR1 ENHRY and CDR2 SYGVKD. The CDR3 has 12 amino acids. V shed 4 bases and J shed 5 bases, with 6 bases lying between them. CDR3 amino acids: CAISGPDQPQHF. CDR3 bases: TGTGCCATCAGTGGCCCGGATCAGCCCCAGCATTTT.

The J gene is TRBJ2-4, the V gene TRBV20-1; TRBD2 aligns across 8 bases. V lost 3 bases and J lost 2; bases outside the gene matches: 12. CDR3 size: 17 residues. The germline CDR1 and CDR2 sequences are DFQATT and SNEGSKA (reference sequence). The CDR3 DNA reads TGCAGTGCTAGTACGGGGGGGGCCCCAAGTACCAAAAACATTCAGTACTTC. It specifies CSASTGGAPSTKNIQYF.

The V and J genes are TRBV9 and TRBJ2-1, with 8 bases lining up with TRBD1. The CDR3 loop spans 15 amino acids. After removal of 4 bases from V and 4 bases from J, the junction contained 7 bases not matched to a gene. Germline V gene lookup returns CDR1 SGDLS and CDR2 YYNGEE. CDR3 protein: CASSPSTGVYNEQFF. CDR3 DNA sequence: TGTGCCAGCAGCCCTTCGACAGGGGTGTACAATGAGCAGTTCTTC.

The V and J genes are TRBV20-1 and TRBJ2-1; no firm D call. V gave up 3 bases and J gave up 6 bases, with 12 bases separating them. Germline V gene sequence: CDR1 DFQATT, CDR2 SNEGSKA (reference sequence). This CDR3 region has 13 residues. CDR3 protein: CSASPQYGNEQFF. Here the CDR3 DNA reads TGCAGTGCTAGTCCTCAATACGGCAATGAGCAGTTCTTC.

In its sample, this clone was seen once. This rearrangement joins TRBV28 to TRBJ1-3; D possibly corresponds to TRBD1 (6 bases). Germline CDR1 reads MDHEN; CDR2 reads SYDVKM. Trimming shortened V by 6 bases and J by 1 base, and 19 bases separated the two germline ends. This CDR3 is built from 17 residues. CDR3 loop: CASSPIDRISSGNTIYF. CDR3 in DNA: TGTGCCAGCAGCCCGATCGACAGGATTTCGTCTGGAAACACCATATATTTT. The whole variable domain, remainder taken from reference TRBV28 and TRBJ1-3, is DVKVTQSSRYLVKRTGEKVFLECVQDMDHENMFWYRQDPGLGLRLIYFSYDVKMKEKGDIPEGYSVSREKKERFSLILESASTNQTSMYLCASSPIDRISSGNTIYFGEGSWLTVV.